This T cell receptor (beta chain) is drawn from a study of T cell repertoires in cytomegalovirus infection. This CDR3 region has 17 residues. Germline CDR1 reads LGHNT; CDR2 reads FRNRAP. J lost 0 bases, V lost 2 bases, and 6 bases had no gene match. MiXCR, run by TCRdb on the reads, gives a single entry per CDR3 protein. The sample lists more than 250,000 distinct CDR3 sequences, approximately 15% occurring once. The chain combines TRBV12-5 with TRBJ1-5; 8 bases are shared with TRBD1. Source material: PBMCs. The clonotype originates from a human donor in good health (CMV status not recorded). Some clones in this sample may be carry-over from other donors' samples. The CDR3 nucleotides read TGTGCTAGTGGTTTGATACAGGGGGGGAGTAGCAATCAGCCCCAGCATTTT. This gives the protein CASGLIQGGSSNQPQHF. Drawing the rest from reference TRBV12-5 and TRBJ1-5, the complete variable domain is DARVTQTPRHKVTEMGQEVTMRCQPILGHNTVFWYRQTMMQGLELLAYFRNRAPLDDSGMPKDRFSAEMPDATLATLKIQPSEPRDSAVYFCASGLIQGGSSNQPQHFGDGTRLSIL.